The 29 T cell receptor beta chains below were found in one sample sequenced in a study of cytomegalovirus exposure and HLA in healthy donors. The method was immunoSEQ multiplex PCR; TCRdb's version includes in-frame clones alone and lacks a portion of them. The table shows about 97,000 clones, with less than 95% occurring only once. The sample comprised PBMCs. The receptors come from a woman under 30 in good health and CMV-seronegative.

The chain couples TRBV6-5 to TRBJ1-3; a weak D match, TRBD1 (5 bases). This CDR3 region has 16 residues. CDR1 MNHEY and CDR2 SVGAGI come from the germline V gene. The V and J ends lost 2 bases and 4 bases respectively, with 15 bases between them. The CDR3 DNA reads TGTGCCAGCAGTTACGCGTATGGGGGACTCGGAAACACCATATATTTT. The encoded protein is CASSYAYGGLGNTIYF.

This clone occurred once. The chain couples TRBV30 to TRBJ1-1; D ambiguous. CDR1 is GTSNPN and CDR2 is SVGIG in the germline V gene (reference sequence). CDR3 length: 13 residues. V lost 2 bases, J lost 1 base, and 8 bases lay in between. For the CDR3, the DNA is TGTGCCTGGAGTAAACAGCAGAACACTGAAGCTTTCTTT. Amino acid sequence: CAWSKQQNTEAFF.

The chain joins TRBV18 to TRBJ1-1; TRBD1 aligns across 10 bases. Looked up from germline, CDR1 is KGHSH and CDR2 is LQKENI. V shed 3 bases, J shed 5 bases, and the junction held 6 bases outside the gene matches. CDR3 length equals 15 residues. The CDR3 DNA follows: TGTGCCAGCTCACCTTCGGGACAGGGGATGACTGAAGCTTTCTTT. Protein: CASSPSGQGMTEAFF. Supplemented by reference TRBV18 and TRBJ1-1, the full variable domain reads NAGVMQNPRHLVRRRGQEARLRCSPMKGHSHVYWYRQLPEEGLKFMVYLQKENIIDESGMPKERFSAEFPKEGPSILRIQQVVRGDSAAYFCASSPSGQGMTEAFFGQGTRLTVV.

The genes are TRBV5-6 and TRBJ1-4; D might be TRBD1 (6 bases). Trimming left V 1 base short and J 8 bases short, with 15 bases between. The length of the CDR3 is 15 residues. Germline-derived CDR1 and CDR2 are SGHDT and YYEEEE. The DNA for the CDR3 is TGTGCCAGCAGCTTGTTGAAGGCTACAGGGGAAAAACTGTTTTTT. It translates to CASSLLKATGEKLFF.

The chain links TRBV27 to TRBJ2-3, with D perhaps TRBD2 (6 bases). CDR1 and CDR2 (germline): MNHEY, SMNVEV (reference sequence). CDR3 length: 12 amino acids. Trimming left V 10 bases short and J 3 bases short, with 11 bases between. DNA for the CDR3: TGTGCCACCCGGGGGTGGACAGATACGCAGTATTTT. This gives the protein CATRGWTDTQYF.

This rearrangement joins TRBV6-1 to TRBJ1-2; D remains unclear. With 10 bases removed from V and 3 bases from J, the gap between germline ends came to 15 bases. CDR1 and CDR2 (germline): MNHNS, SASEGT. The CDR3 runs 13 residues. CDR3 residues: CATSREPDYGYTF. The CDR3 region has the DNA TGTGCCACGTCTAGAGAGCCTGACTATGGCTACACCTTC.

This clone was seen once. The chain is built from TRBV6-6 and TRBJ2-1; 8 bases agree with TRBD2. Trimming cost V 6 bases and J 0 bases; bases outside gene matches: 7. This CDR3 contains 16 residues. Germline loops: CDR1 MNHNY, CDR2 SVGAGI (reference sequence). The CDR3 region has the DNA TGTGCCAGCAGCAGTAGCGGGGTAAGCTCCTACAATGAGCAGTTCTTC. Translated, it gives CASSSSGVSSYNEQFF.

This clone was seen just once. The chain employs TRBV4-1 and TRBJ1-1; 7 bases fit TRBD1. V shed 6 bases, J shed 8 bases, and the junction held 6 bases outside the gene matches. The CDR3 runs to 12 residues. Germline CDR1 reads MGHRA; CDR2 reads YSYEKL. As DNA, the CDR3 is TGCGCCAGCAGGGACAGGAAAGGCGAAGCTTTCTTT. It encodes CASRDRKGEAFF.

The CDR3 sequence is CASSPDLGSYNEQFF. CDR3 DNA sequence: TGTGCCAGCAGCCCCGACTTGGGCTCCTACAATGAGCAGTTCTTC. The chain has TRBV6-6 and TRBJ2-1; D gene unclear. V was clipped by 6 bases and J by 0 bases, with 12 bases between them. CDR1 and CDR2 from the germline V gene are MNHNY and SVGAGI (reference sequence). CDR3 size: 15 residues.

The J gene is TRBJ2-1, the V gene TRBV7-9, with D perhaps matching TRBD2 (5 bases). Trimming removed 8 bases from V and 0 bases from J, with 14 bases in between. The CDR3 is made up of 15 amino acids. Germline V gene lookup returns CDR1 SEHNR and CDR2 FQNEAQ (reference sequence). In nucleotides, the CDR3 is TGTGCCAGCCTACCCTGGAGGAACTCCTACAATGAGCAGTTCTTC. It translates to CASLPWRNSYNEQFF.

The DNA for the CDR3 is TGTGCCAGCAGCTTCACCGGCCTGGGAGTCTACGAGCAGTACTTC. Translation gives CASSFTGLGVYEQYF. The rearrangement links TRBV11-3 to TRBJ2-7, with D tentatively TRBD2 (5 bases). The germline V gene has CDR1 SGHNT and CDR2 YENEEA. The length of the CDR3 is 15 residues. The V gene lost 3 bases and the J gene lost 3 bases, with 15 bases spanning the gap.

CDR3 sequence reads: CASSFRLDEDTQYF. The CDR3 DNA is TGTGCCAGCAGCTTTAGACTAGATGAAGATACGCAGTATTTT. The V and J genes are TRBV5-6 and TRBJ2-3, with TRBD2 as a possible D gene (6 bases). V shed 2 bases and J shed 5 bases, with 12 bases lying between them. The germline CDR1 and CDR2 sequences are SGHDT and YYEEEE. This CDR3 contains 14 residues.

The chain combines TRBV10-3 with TRBJ2-1; 14 nucleotides match TRBD2. The CDR3 has 19 residues. Germline lookup yields CDR1 ENHRY and CDR2 SYGVKD. Germline trimming cut 3 bases from V and 6 bases from J; bases unmatched to any gene: 13. In DNA form, the CDR3 reads TGTGCCATCAGTGACCGGGACAGGGGGACTAGCGGGAGTACCAATGAGCAGTTCTTC. It codes for CAISDRDRGTSGSTNEQFF.

This chain links TRBV11-2 with TRBJ1-2; a possible D gene is TRBD1 (5 bases). The CDR3 runs to 13 residues. The germline V gene has CDR1 SGHAT and CDR2 FQNNGV. V dropped 1 base and J dropped 5 bases, with 8 bases sitting between them. CDR3 amino acids: CASSLGQNYGYTF. The CDR3 DNA follows: TGTGCCAGCAGCTTAGGACAGAATTATGGCTACACCTTC.

The chain joins TRBV7-2 to TRBJ2-7, with D possibly TRBD2 on 6 matching bases. V lost 3 bases and J lost 5, with 17 bases in between. CDR1 and CDR2 (germline): SGHTA, FQGNSA. The CDR3 totals 15 residues. This CDR3 reads CASSFKSGARDEQYF. CDR3 nucleotide sequence: TGTGCCAGCAGCTTTAAGTCGGGAGCCAGGGACGAGCAGTACTTC.

The chain carries TRBV11-2 and TRBJ1-6; tentative D call: TRBD1 (6 bases). Trimming shortened V by 4 bases and J by 7 bases, and 20 bases separated the two germline ends. Germline V gives CDR1 SGHAT, CDR2 FQNNGV. The CDR3 length is 17 residues. DNA for the CDR3: TGTGCCAGCAGCTCGGGGGGCCTAGGTGTCGGAAATTCACCCCTCCACTTT. It yields the protein CASSSGGLGVGNSPLHF.

V and J are TRBV9 and TRBJ2-3, with D perhaps matching TRBD2 (6 bases). The germline CDR1 and CDR2 sequences are SGDLS and YYNGEE. V was pared by 0 bases and J by 2 bases, with 13 bases between. The CDR3 totals 16 residues. CDR3 nucleotides: TGTGCCAGCAGCGTAGGTAGTACGGGAGTCACAGATACGCAGTATTTT. It encodes CASSVGSTGVTDTQYF.

J is TRBJ2-1 and V is TRBV29-1; D may be TRBD2 (5 bases). This CDR3 has 12 residues. CDR1 and CDR2 (germline): SQVTM, ANQGSEA. V shed 7 bases and J shed 10 bases, with 17 bases lying between them. The CDR3 region is CSARPGSGEQFF. CDR3 in DNA: TGCAGCGCCCGCCCGGGGAGTGGGGAGCAGTTCTTC.

This chain joins TRBV29-1 and TRBJ1-2; D is undetermined. Germline CDR1 SQVTM, CDR2 ANQGSEA. The CDR3 consists of 14 residues. V shed 3 bases and J shed 5 bases, with 16 bases lying between them. CDR3 sequence: CSVEPDAKLYGYTF. The CDR3 DNA sequence: TGCAGCGTTGAGCCAGACGCAAAACTATATGGCTACACCTTC.

The count of this clone is one. This rearrangement joins TRBV9 to TRBJ1-2; D unresolved. The CDR3 is made up of 13 amino acids. CDR1 is SGDLS, CDR2 YYNGEE, per germline. The V end lost 1 base, the J end lost 7 bases, and 11 bases lay between the germline ends. The CDR3 protein is CASSVWAGRGYTF. CDR3 sequence (DNA): TGTGCCAGCAGCGTATGGGCTGGTCGTGGCTACACCTTC.

V gene TRBV7-8 combines with J gene TRBJ2-1; 9 bases are shared with TRBD2. V was clipped by 7 bases and J by 10 bases; unmatched bases: 8. The CDR3 spans 13 residues. Per germline, CDR1 SGHVS and CDR2 FQNEAQ. CDR3 sequence: CASMASGIYEQFF. CDR3 bases: TGTGCCAGCATGGCTAGCGGGATCTACGAGCAGTTCTTC.

The chain joins TRBV7-2 to TRBJ2-7, with 8 bases identical to TRBD2. Germline V CDR1 and CDR2: SGHTA, FQGNSA. The CDR3 is 14 amino acids. J lost 4 bases, V lost 2 bases, and 4 bases had no gene match. CDR3 nucleotides: TGTGCCAGCAGCTTAAGCGGGAGAGGTTACGAGCAGTACTTC. The encoded protein is CASSLSGRGYEQYF.

The rearrangement joins TRBV5-8 to TRBJ1-4, with TRBD1 identical over 10 bases. Germline V gene lookup returns CDR1 SGHTS and CDR2 YDEGEE. The CDR3 sequence is 17 residues long. V shed 3 bases, J shed 0 bases, and the junction held 5 bases outside the gene matches. The CDR3 nucleotides are TGTGCCAGCAGCTGGGGGGACAGGGGCCCAACTAATGAAAAACTGTTTTTT. Amino acid sequence: CASSWGDRGPTNEKLFF.

This chain uses TRBV25-1 with TRBJ1-3, with D perhaps TRBD1 (5 bases). The CDR3 consists of 17 residues. Trimming removed 3 bases at V and 0 bases at J, with 15 bases between. Germline-derived CDR1 and CDR2 are MGHDK and SYGVNS. CDR3 nucleotides: TGTGCCAGCAGTGATCGAGCAGGGCCAGGCTCTGGAAACACCATATATTTT. This codes for CASSDRAGPGSGNTIYF.

V usage is TRBV7-9 and J usage is TRBJ1-1; no reliable D call. The germline CDR1 and CDR2 sequences are SEHNR and FQNEAQ (reference sequence). This CDR3 is 15 amino acids long. V lost 2 bases to trimming and J lost 1 base, with 11 bases between them. The CDR3 here is CASSLSQAGNTEAFF. The DNA for the CDR3 is TGTGCCAGCAGCTTATCCCAGGCGGGGAACACTGAAGCTTTCTTT. The whole variable domain, filled in from reference TRBV7-9 and TRBJ1-1, reads DTGVSQNPRHKITKRGQNVTFRCDPISEHNRLYWYRQTLGQGPEFLTYFQNEAQLEKSRLLSDRFSAERPKGSFSTLEIQRTEQGDSAMYLCASSLSQAGNTEAFFGQGTRLTVV.

This chain uses TRBV20-1 with TRBJ2-1; no firm D call. Germline V gives CDR1 DFQATT, CDR2 SNEGSKA (reference sequence). This CDR3 has 9 amino acids. V lost 3 bases and J 9 bases, leaving 3 bases between the germline ends. This chain's CDR3 is CSASREQFF. In DNA, the CDR3 is TGCAGTGCTAGCCGTGAGCAGTTCTTC.

The rearrangement uses TRBV5-6 and TRBJ1-5, with TRBD1 identical over 8 bases. The CDR3 sequence is 15 residues long. The V gene end was trimmed by 5 bases and the J gene end by 6 bases; junction bases not matched to a gene: 10. Per the germline V gene, CDR1 is SGHDT and CDR2 is YYEEEE. CDR3 bases: TGTGCCAGCAGTTTCGACAGGGGAAACTCTCAGCCCCAGCATTTT. Translation gives CASSFDRGNSQPQHF.

This clone was recorded once. V gene TRBV9 combines with J gene TRBJ1-1, with D maybe TRBD1 (6 bases). CDR1 and CDR2 from the germline V gene are SGDLS and YYNGEE. V shed 3 bases and J shed 1 base, with 13 bases lying between them. The length of the CDR3 is 15 residues. CDR3 sequence reads: CASSGGQPQNTEAFF. In DNA form, the CDR3 reads TGTGCCAGCAGCGGCGGACAGCCGCAGAACACTGAAGCTTTCTTT.

The chain uses TRBV27 and TRBJ2-4; 7 bases match TRBD1. V lost 6 bases to trimming and J lost 14 bases; unmatched junction nucleotides: 7. The CDR3 has 11 amino acids. Germline V CDR1 and CDR2: MNHEY, SMNVEV (reference sequence). The CDR3 nucleotides read TGTGCCAGCAGGAAATCCGGGACAGAGTACTTC. This encodes CASRKSGTEYF.